This TCR beta chain was captured in a study of T cells after yellow fever vaccination. TCRdb re-derived calls from the 5' RACE reads in MiXCR, one entry per CDR3 protein. Among hundreds of thousands of distinct CDR3 sequences, approximately 13% were seen once, and the ten largest hold around 14%. This TCR was recovered from a man aged 30 to 45 who received the YFV17D yellow fever vaccine. This specimen was PBMCs, taken on the day of the yellow fever booster vaccination.

CDR3 nucleotide sequence: TGTGCCAGCAGCTTAGCTCCCGGGAGATACGAGCAGTACTTC. Its translation: CASSLAPGRYEQYF. This chain connects TRBV7-2 to TRBJ2-7, with a tentative D call TRBD2 (6 bases). This CDR3 has 14 amino acids. Trimming shortened V by 0 bases and J by 4 bases, and 10 bases separated the two germline ends. Germline CDR1 SGHTA, CDR2 FQGNSA.